The rows below give T cell receptor beta chains drawn from one sample of a study of PD-L1 blockade in urothelial cancer. TCRdb's copy holds only in-frame clones and misses some; the assay was immunoSEQ multiplex PCR. The sample comprises 70,000 or so clones, 84% of which are singletons, and around 4.7% rests with the top ten. Sequenced material: PBMCs, taken around atezolizumab (anti-PD-L1) treatment. The receptors originated from a man between 65 and 85 years old with urothelial cancer. Both conserved end residues are part of each CDR3. The order of the fields is D gene, J gene, V gene, CDR3 protein. D genes are given only for firm matches.

TRBD2 | TRBJ2-7 | TRBV9 | CASSARGGPSGEQYF
NA | TRBJ2-7 | TRBV21-1 | CASLRLAPYEQYF
NA | TRBJ2-1 | TRBV28 | CASSFQRSGYNEQFF
NA | TRBJ2-7 | TRBV7-6 | CASSPPGGDEQYF
NA | TRBJ1-1 | TRBV7-2 | CASSSLGVANTEAFF
TRBD1 | TRBJ1-4 | TRBV7-8 | CASSSRAGGEGEKLFF
NA | TRBJ2-1 | TRBV9 | CASTGPSSYNEQFF
NA | TRBJ1-3 | TRBV9 | CASSPKTVYSGNTIYF
NA | TRBJ1-2 | TRBV2 | CASSEYPQGANYGYTF
NA | TRBJ2-6 | TRBV6-1 | CASSEAVRNSGANVLTF
NA | TRBJ2-1 | TRBV11-2 | CASSPLNEQFF
TRBD2 | TRBJ2-7 | TRBV27 | CASRRRLAGSYEQYF
TRBD1 | TRBJ2-1 | TRBV2 | CASSEAPPGQSYNEQFF
NA | TRBJ1-2 | TRBV27 | CASSLRGDFYGYTF
TRBD2 | TRBJ2-1 | TRBV4-1 | CASSPRLAGEDNEQFF
TRBD2 | TRBJ2-1 | TRBV29-1 | CSVAMGGGPNEQFF